The sequence of this T cell receptor (beta chain) was determined in a study of T cell responses to AZD1222 COVID-19 vaccine. Notes on the study in general: Baseline serostatus was positive in only a handful of AZD1222 recipients.

Data came from immunoSEQ multiplex PCR; TCRdb stores just in-frame clones and leaves some out. This sample has approximately 180,000 clones, with 90% found just once. The CDR3 covers 12 residues. Concerning this clone itself: What it recognizes is unknown. The junction shows a germline mismatch at one end, possibly a read error.

This clonotype was sampled from an adult in good health. V usage is TRBV12-3 or TRBV12-4 and J usage is TRBJ2-7; 7 bases line up with TRBD1. Sequenced here: peripheral blood, sampled on day 0 of AZD1222 vaccination. The CDR3 loop is CASSQTGYGQYF. CDR3 DNA: TGTGCCAGCAGCCAGACAGGGTACGGGCAGTACTTC.